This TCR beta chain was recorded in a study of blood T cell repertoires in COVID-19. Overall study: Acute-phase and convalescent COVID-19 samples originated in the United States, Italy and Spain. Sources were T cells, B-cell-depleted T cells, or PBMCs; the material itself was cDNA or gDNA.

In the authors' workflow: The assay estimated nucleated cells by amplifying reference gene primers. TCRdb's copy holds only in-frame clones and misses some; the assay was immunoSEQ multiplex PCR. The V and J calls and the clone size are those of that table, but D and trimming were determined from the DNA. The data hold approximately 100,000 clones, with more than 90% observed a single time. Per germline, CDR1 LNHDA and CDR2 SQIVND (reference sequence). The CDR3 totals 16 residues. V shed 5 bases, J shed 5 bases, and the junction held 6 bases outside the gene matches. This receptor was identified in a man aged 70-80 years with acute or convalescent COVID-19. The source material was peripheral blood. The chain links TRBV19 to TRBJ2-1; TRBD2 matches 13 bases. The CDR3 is CASSPSGTSGNNEQFF. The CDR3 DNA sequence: TGTGCCAGTAGTCCCTCTGGGACTAGCGGGAACAATGAGCAGTTCTTC.